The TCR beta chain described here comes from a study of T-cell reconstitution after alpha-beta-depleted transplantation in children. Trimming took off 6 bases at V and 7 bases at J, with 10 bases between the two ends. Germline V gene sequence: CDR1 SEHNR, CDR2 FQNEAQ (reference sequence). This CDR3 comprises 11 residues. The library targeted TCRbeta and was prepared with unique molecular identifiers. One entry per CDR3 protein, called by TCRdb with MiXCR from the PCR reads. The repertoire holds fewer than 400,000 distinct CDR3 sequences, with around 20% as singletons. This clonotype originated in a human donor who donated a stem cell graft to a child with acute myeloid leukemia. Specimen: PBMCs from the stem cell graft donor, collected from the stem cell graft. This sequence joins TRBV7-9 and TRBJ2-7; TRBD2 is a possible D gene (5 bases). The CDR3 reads CASRKSGEQYF. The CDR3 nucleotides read TGTGCCAGCAGGAAAAGCGGAGAGCAGTACTTC.